The 17 T cell receptor beta chains presented below share a single source sample, sequenced in a study of cytomegalovirus exposure and HLA in healthy donors (dated by TCRdb to 2016 to 2017). Libraries were constructed by the immunoSEQ multiplex PCR assay. The multiplex PCR relied on a mix of 60 forward primers for TCR Vbeta segments and 13 reverse primers for TCR Jbeta segments. TCRdb retrieved this table from immuneACCESS and kept in-frame rearrangements only. Not all clones are present; in checked studies, unresolved V genes account for under half, and no reason is known for the remainder. This sample holds about 160,000 clones; about 85% were observed only once. Approximately 2% of the sample lies in the top ten. The source material was PBMCs. The receptors shown here come from a man between 18 and 29 years old in good health and CMV-seropositive.

The rearrangement joins TRBV5-4 to TRBJ1-6; TRBD1 agrees at 7 bases. The V gene's germline CDR1 is SGHNT and CDR2 YYREEE (reference sequence). With V trimmed by 0 bases and J by 14 bases, 11 bases remained unmatched. The CDR3 has 15 residues. CDR3 residues: CASSLAGTVPGALHF. CDR3 in DNA: TGTGCCAGCAGCTTGGCCGGGACAGTCCCCGGAGCCCTCCACTTT.

This chain joins TRBV10-3 and TRBJ1-5, with TRBD1 identical over 7 bases. The trim removed 5 bases at V and 0 bases at J, leaving 4 bases unmatched. CDR1 ENHRY and CDR2 SYGVKD come from the germline V gene. The CDR3 spans 15 residues. CDR3 sequence reads: CAISITGDSNQPQHF. The CDR3 region has the DNA TGTGCCATCAGTATTACAGGGGATAGCAATCAGCCCCAGCATTTT.

This clone was seen more than once but under ten times. The gene calls are TRBV6-5 and TRBJ1-6, with D tentatively TRBD1 (5 bases). This CDR3 comprises 16 residues. Germline CDR1 is MNHEY and CDR2 is SVGAGI. Between the trimmed V and J ends, which lost 2 bases and 7 bases, there was a span of 15 bases. The CDR3 protein is CASSYADGGGNSPLHF. The CDR3 coding sequence is TGTGCCAGCAGTTACGCGGACGGGGGGGGAAATTCACCCCTCCACTTT.

The chain combines TRBV10-3 with TRBJ1-2, with D possibly TRBD1 on 5 matching bases. CDR3 length: 16 residues. Per germline, CDR1 ENHRY and CDR2 SYGVKD. V lost 0 bases and J 0 bases, leaving 11 bases between the germline ends. This CDR3 is CAISESGGGTNYGYTF. The CDR3, as DNA: TGTGCCATCAGTGAGTCCGGGGGGGGTACTAACTATGGCTACACCTTC.

V usage is TRBV7-9 and J usage is TRBJ1-4; 10 bases map to TRBD1. J lost 7 bases, V lost 5 bases, and 7 bases had no gene match. This CDR3 has 15 amino acids. Germline V lookup: CDR1 SEHNR, CDR2 FQNEAQ (reference sequence). CDR3 amino acids: CASSTGTGVIEKLFF. CDR3 DNA: TGTGCCAGCAGCACCGGGACAGGGGTTATTGAAAAACTGTTTTTT.

J is TRBJ2-7 and V is TRBV10-3; possibly TRBD1 for D (5 bases). Germline CDR1 and CDR2: ENHRY and SYGVKD. V was cut by 2 bases and J by 2 bases, with 7 bases left in between. This CDR3 is 13 amino acids long. CDR3 nucleotide sequence: TGTGCCATCAGTGAGCCAGGGACCTACGAGCAGTACTTC. Amino acid sequence: CAISEPGTYEQYF.

This sequence joins TRBV4-3 and TRBJ1-2; D not certain. The CDR3 length is 15 residues. Germline assignment: CDR1 LGHNA and CDR2 YSLEER. The germline V and J ends were trimmed by 3 bases and 4 bases, with 15 bases remaining between them. In nucleotides, the CDR3 is TGCGCCAGCAGCCAGCAGGCAGTGGGGAGCTATGGCTACACCTTC. Translated: CASSQQAVGSYGYTF.

The chain combines TRBV2 with TRBJ2-7, with 7 bases fitting TRBD2. Germline assignment: CDR1 SNHLY and CDR2 FYNNEI. Germline trimming cut 5 bases from V and 2 bases from J; bases unmatched to any gene: 9. The CDR3 contains 15 residues. The CDR3 coding sequence is TGTGCCAGCAGTTGGGGGGAGGGTGGGACCTACGAGCAGTACTTC. It translates to CASSWGEGGTYEQYF.

Here the CDR3 reads CASSLATGAPTNEKLFF. Written as DNA, the CDR3 is TGTGCCAGCAGCTTAGCAACAGGGGCTCCAACTAATGAAAAACTGTTTTTT. The chain employs TRBV7-9 and TRBJ1-4, with 7 bases matching TRBD1. Unmatched junction bases numbered 4, after V lost 0 bases and J lost 0 bases. The germline V gene has CDR1 SEHNR and CDR2 FQNEAQ (reference sequence). This CDR3 contains 17 residues.

The chain uses TRBV6-5 and TRBJ2-5; 11 bases are a match to TRBD2. Trimming removed 2 bases from V and 2 bases from J; junction bases left unmatched: 4. Germline values: CDR1 MNHEY, CDR2 SVGAGI. The CDR3 sequence is 16 residues long. The CDR3 DNA reads as TGTGCCAGCAGTTACGGGAGGACTAGCGGGCAAGAGACCCAGTACTTC. Protein product: CASSYGRTSGQETQYF.

The CDR3 region is CASSEAPGQGNQPQHF. The CDR3 DNA reads TGTGCCAGCAGTGAAGCACCGGGACAGGGCAATCAGCCCCAGCATTTT. The chain employs TRBV6-1 and TRBJ1-5; TRBD1 aligns across 8 bases. The CDR3 totals 16 residues. Germline V CDR1 and CDR2: MNHNS, SASEGT. V trimming: 0 bases; J trimming: 2 bases; junction bases outside the gene matches: 3.

The chain is built from TRBV30 and TRBJ2-6; D gene ambiguous. The CDR3 runs to 14 residues. Between the trimmed V and J ends, which lost 7 bases and 0 bases, there was a span of 10 bases. CDR1 and CDR2 (germline): GTSNPN, SVGIG (reference sequence). The DNA of the CDR3 is TGTGCCTTACACTACCGCTCTGGGGCCAACGTCCTGACTTTC. Translation: CALHYRSGANVLTF.

V gene TRBV6-4 combines with J gene TRBJ2-1, with 8 bases that match TRBD2. V dropped 9 bases and J dropped 5; count of bases not matched to a gene: 9. The CDR3 is 14 residues long. Germline CDR1 is MRHNA and CDR2 is SNTAGT. This CDR3 is CARRGGPADNEQFF. CDR3 nucleotide sequence: TGTGCCAGACGCGGGGGGCCAGCGGACAATGAGCAGTTCTTC.

The J gene is TRBJ2-1, the V gene TRBV7-2, with no clear D. Trimming cost V 0 bases and J 0 bases, with 6 bases left between them. The CDR3 covers 15 residues. The germline gives CDR1 SGHTA, CDR2 FQGNSA. As DNA, the CDR3 is TGTGCCAGCAGCTTAGCTTATAGCTCCTACAATGAGCAGTTCTTC. This gives the protein CASSLAYSSYNEQFF. The full variable domain, rest sourced from reference TRBV7-2 and TRBJ2-1, is GAGVSQSPSNKVTEKGKDVELRCDPISGHTALYWYRQSLGQGLEFLIYFQGNSAPDKSGLPSDRFSAERTGGSVSTLTIQRTQQEDSAVYLCASSLAYSSYNEQFFGPGTRLTVL.

The chain employs TRBV5-4 and TRBJ2-3, with 7 bases lining up with TRBD1. The V segment lost 3 bases and the J segment 6 bases; nucleotides outside the gene matches: 4. This CDR3 contains 13 residues. CDR1 is SGHNT, CDR2 YYREEE, per germline (reference sequence). For the CDR3, the DNA is TGTGCCAGCAGCTCCGGACAGGCCGATACGCAGTATTTT. Translated: CASSSGQADTQYF. The full variable domain, with the rest looked up from reference TRBV5-4 and TRBJ2-3, is ETGVTQSPTHLIKTRGQQVTLRCSSQSGHNTVSWYQQALGQGPQFIFQYYREEENGRGNFPPRFSGLQFPNYSSELNVNALELDDSALYLCASSSGQADTQYFGPGTRLTVL.

This clone was counted a single time. The V gene is TRBV5-6, the J gene TRBJ2-3; D possibly corresponds to TRBD1 (5 bases). Between the trimmed V and J ends, which lost 1 base and 6 bases, there was a span of 15 bases. Germline loops: CDR1 SGHDT, CDR2 YYEEEE. The CDR3 is 15 amino acids. The CDR3 sequence: CASSLSPGSGDTQYF. CDR3 sequence (DNA): TGTGCCAGCAGCTTGTCTCCAGGGTCAGGGGATACGCAGTATTTT. Filled out from reference TRBV5-6 and TRBJ2-3, the complete variable domain reads DAGVTQSPTHLIKTRGQQVTLRCSPKSGHDTVSWYQQALGQGPQFIFQYYEEEERQRGNFPDRFSGHQFPNYSSELNVNALLLGDSALYLCASSLSPGSGDTQYFGPGTRLTVL.

The CDR3 reads CASSFSTGGTSTDTQYF. Here the CDR3 DNA reads TGCGCCAGCAGCTTCTCAACCGGAGGTACAAGCACAGATACGCAGTATTTT. J is TRBJ2-3 and V is TRBV5-1, with D perhaps TRBD2 (5 bases). Trimming stripped 2 bases from V and 0 bases from J, with 16 bases between. This CDR3 is built from 17 residues. Germline loops: CDR1 SGHRS, CDR2 YFSETQ.